This paragraph reports one TCR beta chain. Its target is not known. TCRdb called the 5' RACE reads again in MiXCR, with one record for every CDR3 protein. The sample has hundreds of thousands of distinct CDR3 sequences; approximately 15% are singletons. Trimming left V 4 bases short and J 1 base short, with 8 bases between. This CDR3 is 13 amino acids long. Looked up from germline, CDR1 is SGHDT and CDR2 is YYEEEE. The data were taken from a study of T-cell memory formation after mild COVID-19. The study's findings and limits: Clones contracting over day 15 to 85 were CD4/CD8 balanced, with later expanders leaning CD4+. CD4+ clones that contracted lay mainly in CM and EM; CD8+ ones lay in EMRA.

The chain recombines TRBV5-6 with TRBJ1-1; D is ambiguous. The receptor was isolated from an adult woman who had mild COVID-19 (a few samples of this study predate the infection). Cell type and time point are not known. The material sequenced was PBMCs or a T cell subset sorted from them (not recorded which). In nucleotides, the CDR3 is TGTGCCAGCAGCCGCGCTAAGAACACTGAAGCTTTCTTT. Translating gives CASSRAKNTEAFF.